Each of the 30 T cell receptor beta chains below was sequenced from the same sample in a study of blood T cell repertoires in COVID-19 (dated by TCRdb to 2020 to 2022). Receptor libraries were prepared by the immunoSEQ multiplex PCR assay. Not all clones reach the TCRdb copy of this immuneACCESS table, which keeps in-frame sequences only. Checked studies attribute under half of the gap to unresolved V genes and leave the rest unexplained. The sample table lists just under 70,000 clones, 80% to 90% of them with a count of one. The ten biggest clones cover 7% to 8.5% of the sample. Sequencing was performed on peripheral blood. All receptors come from a man under 40 with acute or convalescent COVID-19.

The chain joins TRBV27 to TRBJ2-7; 14 bases match TRBD2. This CDR3 is 15 amino acids long. In germline, CDR1 is MNHEY, CDR2 SMNVEV (reference sequence). V trimming: 2 bases; J trimming: 5 bases; junction bases outside the gene matches: 2. CDR3 bases: TGTGCCAGCAGTTTAGGGGGACTAGCGGGAGACGAGCAGTACTTC. Translated: CASSLGGLAGDEQYF.

This clone occurred many times. The V gene is TRBV20-1, the J gene TRBJ2-7, with D perhaps TRBD1 (5 bases). The CDR3 consists of 11 residues. V gave up 5 bases and J gave up 3 bases, with 8 bases separating them. Per germline, CDR1 DFQATT and CDR2 SNEGSKA (reference sequence). Here the CDR3 DNA reads TGCAGTGCTGGCCAGGGCTACGAGCAGTACTTC. Translation gives CSAGQGYEQYF.

The rearrangement joins TRBV27 to TRBJ1-6; 9 bases map to TRBD1. Germline CDR1 reads MNHEY; CDR2 reads SMNVEV (reference sequence). V trimming: 5 bases; J trimming: 10 bases; junction bases outside the gene matches: 3. The CDR3 is 13 residues long. CDR3 loop: CASSNRGRSPLHF. DNA for the CDR3: TGTGCCAGCAGTAACAGGGGGCGATCACCCCTCCACTTT.

The V call is TRBV4-3, the J call TRBJ1-2; D call uncertain. The CDR3 has 13 amino acids. CDR1 and CDR2 (germline): LGHNA, YSLEER. V was pared by 1 base and J by 8 bases, with 11 bases between. CDR3 nucleotide sequence: TGCGCCAGCAGCCAAGGTATGGCGGGAGGCTACACCTTC. It encodes CASSQGMAGGYTF.

The gene calls are TRBV5-1 and TRBJ2-7, with TRBD1 as a possible D gene (7 bases). Trimming shortened V by 4 bases and J by 5 bases, and 16 bases separated the two germline ends. The CDR3 loop spans 14 amino acids. Germline V gene data show CDR1 as SGHRS and CDR2 as YFSETQ. The CDR3 region has the DNA TGCGCCAGCAGCCAACAGGGGAGGATGGACGAGCAGTACTTC. Its translation is CASSQQGRMDEQYF.

This clone was detected only once. The chain couples TRBV7-8 to TRBJ2-7; 11 bases agree with TRBD1. Trimming removed 5 bases from V and 1 base from J; junction bases left unmatched: 13. This CDR3 has 18 residues. Germline lookup yields CDR1 SGHVS and CDR2 FQNEAQ. CDR3 sequence (DNA): TGTGCCAGCAGCCCCCGGGACAGGGGGACAGTTGGTTCCTACGAGCAGTACTTC. Its translation is CASSPRDRGTVGSYEQYF.

The chain carries TRBV3-1 (or the pseudogene TRBV3-2) and TRBJ1-6, with TRBD1 matching over 9 bases. J gave up 8 bases and V 6 bases, and 5 bases lay outside the gene matches. Germline assignment: CDR1 LGHDT and CDR2 YNNKEL (reference sequence). The CDR3 extends over 14 amino acids. The CDR3 spells CASRQTGGYSPLHF. The CDR3 DNA sequence: TGTGCCAGCAGGCAGACAGGGGGTTATTCACCCCTCCACTTT.

This rearrangement joins TRBV20-1 to TRBJ2-7; no clear D. Germline CDR1 is DFQATT and CDR2 is SNEGSKA (reference sequence). This CDR3 has 10 amino acids. Trimming removed 8 bases from V and 3 bases from J, with 8 bases in between. The CDR3 DNA is TGCAGTCCTAACTTCTACGAGCAGTACTTC. Its protein is CSPNFYEQYF.

Sample share makes this clone medium-sized (0.01 to 0.1%). This sequence joins TRBV6-4 and TRBJ2-3; D may be TRBD1 (6 bases). Germline values: CDR1 MRHNA, CDR2 SNTAGT. V was clipped by 3 bases and J by 2 bases, with 6 bases between them. The CDR3 covers 13 residues. The CDR3 reads CASSEGHTDTQYF. CDR3 sequence (DNA): TGTGCCAGCAGTGAGGGACACACAGATACGCAGTATTTT.

The V and J genes are TRBV7-2 and TRBJ2-7, with D tentatively TRBD2 (6 bases). Trimming removed 9 bases at V and 1 base at J, with 10 bases between. Germline values: CDR1 SGHTA, CDR2 FQGNSA. This CDR3 region has 12 residues. CDR3 sequence reads: CASRAGSYEQYF. CDR3 DNA sequence: TGTGCCAGTCGGGCGGGGTCCTACGAGCAGTACTTC.

This rearrangement joins TRBV28 to TRBJ2-7, with 9 bases matching TRBD1. Germline CDR1 reads MDHEN; CDR2 reads SYDVKM. After removal of 10 bases from V and 7 bases from J, the junction contained 14 bases not matched to a gene. The CDR3 is 14 residues long. The CDR3 reads CATELLQGADEQYF. In DNA, the CDR3 is TGTGCCACCGAACTGTTACAGGGGGCTGATGAGCAGTACTTC. Complete variable domain (other parts from reference TRBV28 and TRBJ2-7): DVKVTQSSRYLVKRTGEKVFLECVQDMDHENMFWYRQDPGLGLRLIYFSYDVKMKEKGDIPEGYSVSREKKERFSLILESASTNQTSMYLCATELLQGADEQYFGPGTRLTVT.

The chain uses TRBV5-1 and TRBJ1-5; no firm D call. Trimming stripped 0 bases from V and 6 bases from J, with 10 bases between. The CDR3 sequence is 14 residues long. Germline assignment: CDR1 SGHRS and CDR2 YFSETQ. CDR3 in amino acids: CASSLAGSGQPQHF. CDR3 nucleotides: TGCGCCAGCAGCTTGGCGGGATCAGGTCAGCCCCAGCATTTT.

This chain links TRBV7-9 with TRBJ1-4; 7 nucleotides align to TRBD1. Unmatched junction bases numbered 14, after V lost 5 bases and J lost 8 bases. The length of the CDR3 is 16 residues. CDR1 SEHNR and CDR2 FQNEAQ come from the germline V gene (reference sequence). Here the CDR3 DNA reads TGTGCCAGCAGCCCAGCCGGGACAGCCTTAGGAGAAAAACTGTTTTTT. Translated: CASSPAGTALGEKLFF. Using reference TRBV7-9 and TRBJ1-4 for the parts outside the CDR3, the full variable domain is DTGVSQNPRHKITKRGQNVTFRCDPISEHNRLYWYRQTLGQGPEFLTYFQNEAQLEKSRLLSDRFSAERPKGSFSTLEIQRTEQGDSAMYLCASSPAGTALGEKLFFGSGTQLSVL.

The chain joins TRBV3-1 (or the pseudogene TRBV3-2) to TRBJ2-3, with 8 bases matching TRBD2. The V gene end was trimmed by 4 bases and the J gene end by 8 bases; junction bases not matched to a gene: 5. This CDR3 contains 13 residues. Germline assignment: CDR1 LGHDT and CDR2 YNNKEL (reference sequence). The CDR3 coding sequence is TGTGCCAGCAGCCCAACCGGGACTAGTACGCAGTATTTT. Protein product: CASSPTGTSTQYF.

The V and J genes are TRBV15 and TRBJ1-5, with TRBD1 as a possible D gene (6 bases). This CDR3 region has 15 residues. The germline CDR1 and CDR2 sequences are LNHNV and YYDKDF (reference sequence). Trimming cost V 5 bases and J 0 bases, with 11 bases left between them. CDR3 in DNA: TGTGCCACCAGCGGTGGGACAAATAGCAATCAGCCCCAGCATTTT. Its protein product is CATSGGTNSNQPQHF.

The chain has TRBV2 and TRBJ2-3; TRBD1 might be the D (5 bases). The CDR3 totals 13 residues. V was shortened by 10 bases and J by 4 bases, with 15 bases between the two germline ends. Germline V lookup: CDR1 SNHLY, CDR2 FYNNEI. CDR3 sequence reads: CATLGRVSDTQYF. CDR3 coding DNA: TGTGCCACCCTAGGCAGGGTATCAGATACGCAGTATTTT.

This rearrangement joins TRBV19 to TRBJ1-2; 9 nucleotides line up with TRBD1. Germline loops: CDR1 LNHDA, CDR2 SQIVND (reference sequence). J gave up 5 bases and V 4 bases, and 20 bases lay outside the gene matches. The CDR3 contains 19 residues. The CDR3 sequence: CASSTQVLRDRAGSYGYTF. As DNA, the CDR3 is TGTGCCAGTAGTACCCAGGTTCTTCGGGACAGGGCTGGTTCGTATGGCTACACCTTC.

This chain joins TRBV6-5 and TRBJ2-7; 9 positions match TRBD1. This CDR3 spans 13 amino acids. The V gene end was trimmed by 6 bases and the J gene end by 6 bases; junction bases not matched to a gene: 6. Germline V CDR1 and CDR2: MNHEY, SVGAGI. The CDR3, as DNA: TGTGCCAGCAGACGGGACAGGGTACTCGAGCAGTACTTC. It is translated as CASRRDRVLEQYF.

In DNA form, the CDR3 reads TGTGCCAGCAGCCGTACAGGGGAGGGGGCCAACGTCCTGACTTTC. Its translation is CASSRTGEGANVLTF. The chain combines TRBV6-2 or TRBV6-3 with TRBJ2-6; 7 nucleotides align to TRBD1. This CDR3 comprises 15 residues. Germline V gene data show CDR1 as MNHEY and CDR2 as SVGEGT. V lost 6 bases, J lost 4 bases, and 6 bases stayed unmatched.

Comment on this clone: One end of the junction fails to match germline, which may point to a read error. V usage is TRBV25-1 and J usage is TRBJ2-7; tentative D call: TRBD1 (5 bases). Germline values: CDR1 MGHDK, CDR2 SYGVNS. The CDR3 runs 16 residues. CDR3 nucleotides: TGTGCCAGCAGTGAAGAACAGGCAGTCGCTTCCTCCGAGCAGTACTTC. Protein sequence: CASSEEQAVASSEQYF.

This chain connects TRBV4-2 to TRBJ2-2; unclear D gene. The V end lost 1 base, the J end lost 3 bases, and 9 bases lay between the germline ends. Germline CDR1 and CDR2: LGHNA and YNFKEQ. This CDR3 has 15 residues. CDR3 sequence (DNA): TGTGCCAGCAGCCAAGCATACAGTTACACCGGGGAGCTGTTTTTT. Protein product: CASSQAYSYTGELFF.

The chain combines TRBV7-2 with TRBJ2-5; 10 positions agree with TRBD2. The CDR3 runs to 15 residues. V gave up 4 bases and J gave up 7 bases; unmatched junction bases: 9. Germline values: CDR1 SGHTA, CDR2 FQGNSA. The CDR3 DNA sequence: TGTGCCAGCAGCTCTCACCGGACTAGCGGCGTGACCCAGTACTTC. This encodes CASSSHRTSGVTQYF.

This chain uses TRBV15 with TRBJ1-1, with D hard to call. Germline V gives CDR1 LNHNV, CDR2 YYDKDF (reference sequence). This CDR3 region has 12 residues. V gave up 0 bases and J gave up 11 bases, with 10 bases separating them. The CDR3 protein is CATSRDLGVAFF. CDR3 coding DNA: TGTGCCACCAGCAGAGATCTAGGAGTTGCTTTCTTT.

CDR3 amino acids: CASSEIREGQYF. DNA for the CDR3: TGTGCCAGCAGTGAAATACGGGAGGGCCAGTATTTT. The chain couples TRBV2 to TRBJ2-3; TRBD2 agrees at 8 bases. Germline assignment: CDR1 SNHLY and CDR2 FYNNEI. With 2 bases clipped from V and 12 bases from J, the junction kept 4 bases outside the gene matches. There are 12 residues in the CDR3.

The V call is TRBV27, the J call TRBJ2-4; possible D gene TRBD1, 6 bases. V was clipped by 6 bases and J by 1 base, with 13 bases between them. CDR3 length: 15 amino acids. Germline CDR1 is MNHEY and CDR2 is SMNVEV (reference sequence). Here the CDR3 DNA reads TGTGCCAGCAGCTCCCTCGACAGGGCCAAAAACATTCAGTACTTC. Protein: CASSSLDRAKNIQYF.

The chain recombines TRBV10-3 with TRBJ2-7, with 11 bases matching TRBD2. V trimming: 0 bases; J trimming: 2 bases; junction bases outside the gene matches: 6. The CDR3 spans 17 residues. The V gene's germline CDR1 is ENHRY and CDR2 SYGVKD. The CDR3 DNA reads TGTGCCATCAGTGAGTCCCCCGGGACTAGCGGCCCCTACGAGCAGTACTTC. Translation gives CAISESPGTSGPYEQYF.

The chain links TRBV7-2 to TRBJ2-7, with no clear D. Germline V gene lookup returns CDR1 SGHTA and CDR2 FQGNSA. The CDR3 sequence is 11 residues long. Trimming took 5 bases from V and 2 from J, leaving 4 bases between them. DNA of the CDR3: TGTGCCAGCAGCGTCACCTACGAGCAGTACTTC. Protein product: CASSVTYEQYF.

V is TRBV19 and J is TRBJ1-2; D might be TRBD1 (5 bases). The CDR3 extends over 14 amino acids. Trimming removed 7 bases from V and 9 bases from J, with 21 bases in between. CDR1 is LNHDA, CDR2 SQIVND, per germline (reference sequence). The CDR3 sequence is CASTNGAGVASYTF. The CDR3 nucleotides read TGTGCCAGTACCAACGGGGCGGGAGTCGCTAGCTACACCTTC.

The chain uses TRBV7-2 and TRBJ1-2, with no clear D. Trimming stripped 5 bases from V and 7 bases from J, with 20 bases between. Germline-derived CDR1 and CDR2 are SGHTA and FQGNSA. The CDR3 has 15 amino acids. Written as DNA, the CDR3 is TGTGCCAGCAGCCCGAGCACCGGGTTCTTAGGTGGCTACACCTTC. It codes for CASSPSTGFLGGYTF.

The V and J genes are TRBV7-2 and TRBJ1-4, with D possibly being TRBD1 (5 bases). Germline V lookup: CDR1 SGHTA, CDR2 FQGNSA. The CDR3 runs to 13 residues. Trimming left V 5 bases short and J 6 bases short, with 10 bases between. The CDR3 nucleotides are TGTGCCAGCAGCCTGGGCAGGGATGAAAAACTGTTTTTT. Translation: CASSLGRDEKLFF.